The clone carrying this TCR beta chain has a handful of counts. Antigen unknown. The record originates from a study of beta chain features in type 1 diabetes. Expressed TCRB transcripts were sequenced after all isolated RNA was converted to cDNA. Generated by immunoSEQ multiplex PCR, the TCRdb table keeps only in-frame clones and is missing some. Of 300,000 to 350,000 clones listed, 9.3% were seen once; the top ten hold approximately 1%. Study results and limitations: Compared with healthy donors, patients appeared to share more similar naive, central memory and regulatory TCRB repertoires. The study found moderately but significantly shorter TCRB CDR3s in all four CD4+ subsets of Type 1 diabetes patients.

This TCR was recovered from a man in his thirties or forties with type 1 diabetes. The specimen was central memory CD4+ T cells from blood.

The CDR3 DNA reads as TGTGCCAGCAGTGTGGAGCGCTCCAAAAACATTCAGTACTTC. It is translated as CASSVERSKNIQYF. The gene calls are TRBV2 and TRBJ2-4; D not certain. Deletions cut 4 bases from V and 2 bases from J, with 9 bases between. Looked up from germline, CDR1 is SNHLY and CDR2 is FYNNEI. This CDR3 is 14 amino acids long. The full variable domain, its missing parts supplied by reference TRBV2 and TRBJ2-4, is EPEVTQTPSHQVTQMGQEVILRCVPISNHLYFYWYRQILGQKVEFLVSFYNNEISEKSEIFDDQFSVERPDGSNFTLKIRSTKLEDSAMYFCASSVERSKNIQYFGAGTRLSVL.